This T cell receptor (beta chain) came from a study of OX40 agonist ivuxolimab in advanced cancers. Study at large: The mean age was 60 years, ranging from about 20 to 79, with less than 90% of participants male.

Study-level results: Clonal expansion was seen in CD4+ and CD8+ blood T cells by week 6 at 0.1 to 3.0 mg/kg.

Details on this clone: Its antigen remains unknown.

Trimming cost V 0 bases and J 4 bases, with 14 bases left between them. This CDR3 comprises 16 residues. Germline assignment: CDR1 SGHRS and CDR2 YFSETQ. Profiling relied on immunoSEQ multiplex PCR, and the TCRdb table lists in-frame clones only, not all of them. The table lists tens of thousands of clones, about 80% of them singletons. The sequencing used CD4+ or CD8+ T cells sorted from blood, collected in a trial of the OX40 agonist ivuxolimab. V is TRBV5-1 and J is TRBJ2-1; possibly TRBD2 for D (6 bases). The sequence came from an adult with an advanced solid tumor such as melanoma, head and neck, liver or kidney cancer. The DNA for the CDR3 is TGCGCCAGCAGCTTGGAGGCGGGGAATACTTACAATGAGCAGTTCTTC. Translation: CASSLEAGNTYNEQFF.